This record looks at one T cell receptor beta chain sequence and its context. As yet, its antigen is unknown. This specimen comes from a study of vaccination and CD4 T cells after COVID-19. The wider study: Two of the convalescents were Hispanic, and the group consisted of six males and four females.

The Oncomine TCR Beta short-read assay sequenced DNA from cultured CD4+ T cells. Cultured CD4+ T cells were the source of extracted genomic DNA. TCRdb itself ran the PCR reads through MiXCR, one entry per CDR3 protein. There are about 15,000 distinct CDR3 sequences in the sample; around 55% occur only once, and around 16% lies in the top ten. V lost 4 bases and J 6 bases, leaving 22 bases between the germline ends. The germline CDR1 and CDR2 sequences are SEHNR and FQNEAQ (reference sequence). The CDR3 covers 17 residues. Treatment noted: roughly 11-day PBMC culture with coronavirus spike peptide pools or control peptides (ViraFEST assay).

The gene calls are TRBV7-9 and TRBJ1-3; a possible D gene is TRBD1 (5 bases). The receptor's source is a human donor who had recovered from COVID-19. The specimen sequenced was CD4+ T cells from blood, cultured in vitro. CDR3 protein: CASSSRKTADATNTIYF. As DNA, the CDR3 is TGTGCCAGCAGCTCGCGAAAGACAGCAGACGCTACAAACACCATATATTTT.